This passage covers 27 T cell receptor beta chains from one sample sequenced in a study of CD8 T cells in ankylosing spondylitis. Study-level findings and limits: A motif of several highly homologous TCR beta variants was seen as apparently characteristic of ankylosing spondylitis blood.

The antigens for these receptors are not known. TCRdb re-analysed the 5' RACE reads in MiXCR, keeping a single row per CDR3 protein. The sample lists approximately 500,000 distinct CDR3 sequences, roughly 13% occurring once. Input material: blood, either unsorted or a sorted T cell fraction (not recorded which). The receptors were sampled from a male donor with ankylosing spondylitis.

This clonotype was counted many times. V is TRBV20-1 and J is TRBJ2-5; D is uncertain. The germline V gene encodes CDR1 DFQATT and CDR2 SNEGSKA (reference sequence). V shed 8 bases and J shed 1 base, with 8 bases lying between them. The CDR3 runs to 11 residues. The CDR3 DNA reads as TGCAGTCACTTTTTCCAAGAGACCCAGTACTTC. Translating gives CSHFFQETQYF.

The table lists this clonotype with many counts. The rearrangement uses TRBV20-1 and TRBJ2-5; the match to TRBD1 covers 8 bases. Germline V gives CDR1 DFQATT, CDR2 SNEGSKA (reference sequence). The CDR3 consists of 13 residues. Germline trimming cut 6 bases from V and 2 bases from J; bases unmatched to any gene: 5. CDR3 in DNA: TGCAGTGCCCCGGGACAGGATCAAGAGACCCAGTACTTC. It translates to CSAPGQDQETQYF.

This clonotype was recorded many times. V and J are TRBV24-1 and TRBJ2-5; 7 nucleotides align to TRBD2. Trimming at V came to 3 bases and at J to 3 bases, leaving 6 bases not matched to a gene. Germline V CDR1 and CDR2: KGHDR, SFDVKD. The CDR3 contains 15 residues. As DNA, the CDR3 is TGTGCCACCAGTGATCCCCGACTAGCCGAAGAGACCCAGTACTTC. It translates to CATSDPRLAEETQYF.

This clonotype was found many times. The chain uses TRBV15 and TRBJ1-2; TRBD1 matches 10 bases. Trimming at V came to 1 base and at J to 8 bases, leaving 7 bases not matched to a gene. Germline V gene lookup returns CDR1 LNHNV and CDR2 YYDKDF (reference sequence). There are 15 residues in the CDR3. The CDR3 DNA follows: TGTGCCACCAGCAGAGCATCCGGGACAGGGGACGGCTACACCTTC. Translated: CATSRASGTGDGYTF.

This clonotype showed up just a few times. The rearrangement uses TRBV12-3 or TRBV12-4 and TRBJ2-3; D perhaps matches TRBD2 (6 bases). Trimming shortened V by 6 bases and J by 2 bases, and 15 bases separated the two germline ends. The CDR3 consists of 15 residues. The CDR3 nucleotides read TGTGCCAGCAGAACCGGAGGGCGGTTCACAGATACGCAGTATTTT. This encodes CASRTGGRFTDTQYF.

The chain joins TRBV12-3 or TRBV12-4 to TRBJ2-7, with D unresolved. Trimming removed 3 bases from V and 7 bases from J, with 7 bases in between. The CDR3 has 11 amino acids. This CDR3 is CASSFGGEQYV. The CDR3 region has the DNA TGTGCCAGCAGTTTTGGTGGGGAGCAGTACGTC.

The chain couples TRBV11-2 to TRBJ2-3; 8 nucleotides line up with TRBD2. Trimming took 5 bases from V and 7 from J; bases not matched to a gene: 11. The CDR3 totals 15 residues. Germline V CDR1 and CDR2: SGHAT, FQNNGV. In nucleotides, the CDR3 is TGTGCCAGCAGCCCCCAAGGACTAGCTCTAAATACGCAGTATTTT. As protein: CASSPQGLALNTQYF.

In its sample, this clonotype was seen many times. The V call is TRBV6-5, the J call TRBJ2-3, with 8 bases lining up with TRBD2. The CDR3 is 14 residues long. Germline assignment: CDR1 MNHEY and CDR2 SVGAGI. V shed 8 bases, J shed 5 bases, and the junction held 9 bases outside the gene matches. CDR3 DNA sequence: TGTGCCAGCGCTACTAGCGGCCCAGGAGATACGCAGTATTTT. Amino acid sequence: CASATSGPGDTQYF.

In its sample, this clonotype was seen a few times. This sequence joins TRBV15 and TRBJ1-6; 12 bases map to TRBD1. Germline V gene sequence: CDR1 LNHNV, CDR2 YYDKDF (reference sequence). The CDR3 spans 16 residues. J lost 8 bases, V lost 5 bases, and 7 bases had no gene match. CDR3 in amino acids: CATSGTGGAKDSPLHF. The CDR3, as DNA: TGTGCCACCAGCGGGACAGGGGGCGCGAAGGATTCACCCCTCCACTTT.

This rearrangement joins TRBV12-3 or TRBV12-4 to TRBJ1-5; TRBD1 might be the D (5 bases). V lost 8 bases and J 5 bases, leaving 10 bases between the germline ends. The CDR3 sequence is 12 residues long. CDR3 amino acids: CASDSNYQPQHF. Here the CDR3 DNA reads TGTGCCAGCGACAGCAACTATCAGCCCCAGCATTTT.

V usage is TRBV7-6 and J usage is TRBJ2-2; 7 bases are shared with TRBD2. The CDR3 runs 15 residues. The germline V gene has CDR1 SGHVS and CDR2 FNYEAQ. Trimming cost V 5 bases and J 5 bases; bases outside gene matches: 8. The CDR3, as DNA: TGTGCCAGCAGCCGGGCGGGAGTGCTTACCGGGGAGCTGTTTTTT. It encodes CASSRAGVLTGELFF. Filled out from reference TRBV7-6 and TRBJ2-2, the complete variable domain reads GAGVSQSPRYKVTKRGQDVALRCDPISGHVSLYWYRQALGQGPEFLTYFNYEAQQDKSGLPNDRFSAERPEGSISTLTIQRTEQRDSAMYRCASSRAGVLTGELFFGEGSRLTVL.

The rearrangement uses TRBV6-2 or TRBV6-3 and TRBJ2-5; TRBD1 matches at 10 bases. This CDR3 is built from 15 residues. V lost 6 bases to trimming and J lost 1 base; unmatched junction nucleotides: 5. Germline V gene data show CDR1 as MNHEY and CDR2 as SVGEGT. CDR3 region: CASRTGGAGQETQYF. The CDR3 DNA is TGTGCCAGCAGGACAGGGGGCGCGGGCCAAGAGACCCAGTACTTC.

This clonotype came up a few times. The rearrangement joins TRBV5-1 to TRBJ2-7; no definite D call. V was pared by 4 bases and J by 6 bases, with 14 bases between. The germline CDR1 and CDR2 sequences are SGHRS and YFSETQ. CDR3 length: 13 amino acids. CDR3 loop: CASSELDGGEQYF. As DNA, the CDR3 is TGCGCCAGCAGCGAGTTAGATGGCGGCGAGCAGTACTTC.

J is TRBJ2-1 and V is TRBV7-2; D not resolved. Per germline, CDR1 SGHTA and CDR2 FQGNSA. The CDR3 covers 15 residues. With 1 base removed from V and 2 bases from J, the gap between germline ends came to 9 bases. The CDR3 protein is CASSLEGSTYNEQFF. The CDR3 DNA reads as TGTGCCAGCAGCTTAGAAGGGTCCACCTACAATGAGCAGTTCTTC.

The chain recombines TRBV11-2 with TRBJ2-7; D possibly corresponds to TRBD1 (6 bases). The CDR3 is 16 amino acids. Germline V CDR1 and CDR2: SGHAT, FQNNGV. Trimming pared 5 bases from V and 3 bases from J, leaving 20 bases between. CDR3 sequence: CASSPATGTLSYEQYF. The CDR3 nucleotides read TGTGCCAGCAGCCCCGCGACAGGAACGTTAAGCTACGAGCAGTACTTC.

A few counts support this clonotype. The chain uses TRBV5-1 and TRBJ2-6; D remains ambiguous. Trimming stripped 2 bases from V and 0 bases from J, with 12 bases between. The germline gives CDR1 SGHRS, CDR2 YFSETQ. The CDR3 extends over 17 amino acids. The CDR3 here is CASSLTDPYSGANVLTF. CDR3 bases: TGCGCCAGCAGCTTAACAGACCCGTACTCTGGGGCCAACGTCCTGACTTTC.

This clonotype was seen repeatedly, ten times or more. The chain combines TRBV24-1 with TRBJ2-5; 15 bases are a match to TRBD2. CDR1 and CDR2 (germline): KGHDR, SFDVKD. The CDR3 is made up of 15 amino acids. J was trimmed by 4 bases and V by 6 bases; bases with no gene match: 2. The CDR3 DNA is TGTGCCACCAGTCCGGGACTAGCGGGAGGAGAGACCCAGTACTTC. This encodes CATSPGLAGGETQYF.

The DNA of the CDR3 is TGTGCCAGCAGTTTAGGCTTGGGAGACGATGAAAAACTGTTTTTT. Encoded protein: CASSLGLGDDEKLFF. The rearrangement joins TRBV12-3 or TRBV12-4 to TRBJ1-4; the D is unclear. The CDR3 is 15 amino acids. Trimming shortened V by 1 base and J by 6 bases, and 12 bases separated the two germline ends.

This clonotype was detected many times. This chain uses TRBV12-3 or TRBV12-4 with TRBJ2-3, with D perhaps TRBD1 or TRBD2 (5 bases each). The V end lost 8 bases, the J end lost 5 bases, and 17 bases lay between the germline ends. This CDR3 is built from 14 residues. The CDR3 protein is CASCRDRLGDTQYF. CDR3 nucleotide sequence: TGTGCCAGCTGCCGGGACCGCCTAGGAGATACGCAGTATTTT.

This clonotype came up many times. The chain joins TRBV12-3 or TRBV12-4 to TRBJ2-1; 13 nucleotides agree with TRBD2. The CDR3 contains 15 residues. The ends lost 5 bases at V and 7 bases at J; junction bases unmatched: 5. The CDR3 nucleotides are TGTGCCAGCAGTACCGGGACTAGCGGGATGAATGAGCAGTTCTTC. It yields the protein CASSTGTSGMNEQFF.

The V call is TRBV4-1, the J call TRBJ1-2, with 8 nucleotides matching TRBD1. The CDR3 runs to 17 residues. CDR1 and CDR2 from the germline V gene are MGHRA and YSYEKL. The V segment lost 1 base and the J segment 8 bases; nucleotides outside the gene matches: 15. The CDR3 nucleotides read TGCGCCAGCAGCCAAGTAGGGACAGGTTCTTCCTTTTCGGGCTACACCTTC. This translates into CASSQVGTGSSFSGYTF.

The rearrangement joins TRBV3-1 to TRBJ2-5; D is uncertain. Germline V gene data show CDR1 as LGHDT and CDR2 as YNNKEL (reference sequence). Between the trimmed V and J ends, which lost 0 bases and 1 base, there was a span of 6 bases. The CDR3 sequence is 14 residues long. The CDR3 DNA is TGTGCCAGCAGCCAAGAGATTCTCCAAGAGACCCAGTACTTC. Translation: CASSQEILQETQYF.

V is TRBV15 and J is TRBJ2-3; no reliable D call. Germline V CDR1 and CDR2: LNHNV, YYDKDF (reference sequence). The CDR3 runs to 14 residues. The ends were cut back, 5 bases at V and 4 bases at J, with 13 bases in the middle. The CDR3 loop reads CATSPRRLADTQYF. The CDR3 DNA is TGTGCCACCAGCCCTCGACGATTAGCAGATACGCAGTATTTT. Full variable domain (missing parts from reference TRBV15 and TRBJ2-3): DAMVIQNPRYQVTQFGKPVTLSCSQTLNHNVMYWYQQKSSQAPKLLFHYYDKDFNNEADTPDNFQSRRPNTSFCFLDIRSPGLGDTAMYLCATSPRRLADTQYFGPGTRLTVL.

This chain uses TRBV6-5 with TRBJ2-2; D gene ambiguous. Trimming removed 2 bases at V and 0 bases at J, with 7 bases between. The CDR3 sequence is 15 residues long. CDR1 MNHEY and CDR2 SVGAGI come from the germline V gene. The CDR3, as DNA: TGTGCCAGCAGTTACCAATCACCGAACACCGGGGAGCTGTTTTTT. Translation: CASSYQSPNTGELFF.

This clonotype was observed a few times. This chain links TRBV20-1 with TRBJ1-2, with D uncertain. Deletions cut 2 bases from V and 8 bases from J, with 18 bases between. Germline V CDR1 and CDR2: DFQATT, SNEGSKA (reference sequence). The CDR3 totals 14 residues. CDR3 region: CSARRGRETYGYTF. The CDR3 DNA reads as TGCAGTGCTAGAAGAGGAAGGGAGACTTACGGCTACACCTTC.

This clonotype occurred many times. V gene TRBV20-1 combines with J gene TRBJ2-1; 7 bases map to TRBD2. CDR3 length: 16 amino acids. The trim removed 0 bases at V and 2 bases at J, leaving 7 bases unmatched. The germline gives CDR1 DFQATT, CDR2 SNEGSKA (reference sequence). The CDR3, as DNA: TGCAGTGCTAGAGATCGACTAGCCCAGACCTACAATGAGCAGTTCTTC. It codes for CSARDRLAQTYNEQFF.

This clonotype was recorded only once. The CDR3 DNA is TGCAGTGCTACGGGCCTAGCGGGAGGGCTGGCTGGGGCCAACGTCCTGACTTTC. Translation: CSATGLAGGLAGANVLTF. This chain links TRBV20-1 with TRBJ2-6; 12 bases line up with TRBD2. Germline V gives CDR1 DFQATT, CDR2 SNEGSKA (reference sequence). The CDR3 covers 18 residues. Trimming at V came to 4 bases and at J to 2 bases, leaving 9 bases not matched to a gene.